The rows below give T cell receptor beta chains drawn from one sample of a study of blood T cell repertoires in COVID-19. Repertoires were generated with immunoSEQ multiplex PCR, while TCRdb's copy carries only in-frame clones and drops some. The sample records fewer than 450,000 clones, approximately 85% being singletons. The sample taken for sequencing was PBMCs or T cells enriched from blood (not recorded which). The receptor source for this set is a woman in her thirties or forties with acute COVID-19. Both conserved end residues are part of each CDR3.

cdr3_aa: CASSVQGSYEQYF
v_call: TRBV2

cdr3_aa: CASSKGLYGYTF
v_call: TRBV12-3/TRBV12-4

cdr3_aa: CASSIWGLNTGELFF
v_call: TRBV19

cdr3_aa: CASSLSTMNTEAFF
v_call: TRBV5-4

cdr3_aa: CASSQRGLGKFTEAFF
v_call: TRBV4-2

cdr3_aa: CASRPGQTNYGYTF
v_call: TRBV6-5

cdr3_aa: CASSQFQRNYGYTF
v_call: TRBV19

cdr3_aa: CASSELWGLNEKLFF
v_call: TRBV6-1

cdr3_aa: CASSHASGTGRVDGYTF
v_call: TRBV7-9

cdr3_aa: CARSLLEGGDYGYTF
v_call: TRBV5-3

cdr3_aa: CASGLQGASTEAFF
v_call: TRBV12-5

cdr3_aa: CASTLIGTNRLYEQYF
v_call: TRBV2

cdr3_aa: CASSLLQGENTIYF
v_call: TRBV5-1

cdr3_aa: CASSTMRRNRQENTEAFF
v_call: TRBV21-1

cdr3_aa: CASRLFGGGSTNQPQHF
v_call: TRBV21-1

cdr3_aa: CSVRIRVSTDTQYF
v_call: TRBV29-1

cdr3_aa: CASRRDITNYGYTF
v_call: TRBV19

cdr3_aa: CASSLTGTRGYTF
v_call: TRBV5-6

cdr3_aa: CASVRDRVDTQYF
v_call: TRBV2

cdr3_aa: CAISDGGYEQYF
v_call: TRBV10-3

cdr3_aa: CASSMNRGQGNTIYF
v_call: TRBV6-5

cdr3_aa: CASRPGGGEQYF
v_call: TRBV10-2

cdr3_aa: CASSAGQFQETQYF
v_call: TRBV9

cdr3_aa: CAISERQGNYGYTF
v_call: TRBV10-3

cdr3_aa: CAWSAGFYEQYF
v_call: TRBV30

cdr3_aa: CASSIRSGGQDTPQYF
v_call: TRBV19

cdr3_aa: CASSHLPATPLHF
v_call: TRBV14

cdr3_aa: CAWSFEPQGMETQYF
v_call: TRBV30

cdr3_aa: CASSSDRDGTEAFF
v_call: TRBV5-1

cdr3_aa: CASSIGQGLETIYF
v_call: TRBV5-4

cdr3_aa: CATTGDRRNEQYF
v_call: TRBV2

cdr3_aa: CASSCQGVNTIYF
v_call: TRBV21-1

cdr3_aa: CASSHGLALGYEQYF
v_call: TRBV4-1

cdr3_aa: CASSLHTDSSGNTIYF
v_call: TRBV19

cdr3_aa: CASSYPGHFTGELFF
v_call: TRBV7-9

cdr3_aa: CASSVSGGLYEQYF
v_call: TRBV5-1

cdr3_aa: CSVADRGNLYGYTF
v_call: TRBV29-1

cdr3_aa: CAWNPTGGIGNTIYF
v_call: TRBV30

cdr3_aa: CASRGTGSNQPQHF
v_call: TRBV2

cdr3_aa: CASSLRDSNSPLHF
v_call: TRBV11-2

cdr3_aa: CATSDLPIIRFPKSNYGYTF
v_call: TRBV24-1

cdr3_aa: CASSPDVASGDTQYF
v_call: TRBV7-2

cdr3_aa: CAISDLGGSSYNEQFF
v_call: TRBV10-3

cdr3_aa: CASGLGPGNLLTEAFF
v_call: TRBV12-5

cdr3_aa: CASSLHSFTGELFF
v_call: TRBV5-6

cdr3_aa: CASSIERSGGNEKLFF
v_call: TRBV19